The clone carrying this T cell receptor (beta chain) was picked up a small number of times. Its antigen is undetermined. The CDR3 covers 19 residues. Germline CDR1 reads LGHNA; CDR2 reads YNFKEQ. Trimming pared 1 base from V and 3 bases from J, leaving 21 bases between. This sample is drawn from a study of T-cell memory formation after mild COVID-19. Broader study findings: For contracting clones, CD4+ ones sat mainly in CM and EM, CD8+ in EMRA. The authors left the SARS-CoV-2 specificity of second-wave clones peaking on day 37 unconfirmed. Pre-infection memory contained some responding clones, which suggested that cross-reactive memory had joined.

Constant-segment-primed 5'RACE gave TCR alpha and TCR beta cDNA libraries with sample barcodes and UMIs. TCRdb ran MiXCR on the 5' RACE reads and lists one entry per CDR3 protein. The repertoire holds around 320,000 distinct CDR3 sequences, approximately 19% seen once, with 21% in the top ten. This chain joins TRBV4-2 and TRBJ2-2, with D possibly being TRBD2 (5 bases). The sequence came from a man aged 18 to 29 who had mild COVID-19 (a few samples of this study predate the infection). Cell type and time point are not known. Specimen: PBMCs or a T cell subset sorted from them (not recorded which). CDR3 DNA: TGTGCCAGCAGCCAAGCCATAAACCGGGGTATAACTTACACCGGGGAGCTGTTTTTT. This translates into CASSQAINRGITYTGELFF.